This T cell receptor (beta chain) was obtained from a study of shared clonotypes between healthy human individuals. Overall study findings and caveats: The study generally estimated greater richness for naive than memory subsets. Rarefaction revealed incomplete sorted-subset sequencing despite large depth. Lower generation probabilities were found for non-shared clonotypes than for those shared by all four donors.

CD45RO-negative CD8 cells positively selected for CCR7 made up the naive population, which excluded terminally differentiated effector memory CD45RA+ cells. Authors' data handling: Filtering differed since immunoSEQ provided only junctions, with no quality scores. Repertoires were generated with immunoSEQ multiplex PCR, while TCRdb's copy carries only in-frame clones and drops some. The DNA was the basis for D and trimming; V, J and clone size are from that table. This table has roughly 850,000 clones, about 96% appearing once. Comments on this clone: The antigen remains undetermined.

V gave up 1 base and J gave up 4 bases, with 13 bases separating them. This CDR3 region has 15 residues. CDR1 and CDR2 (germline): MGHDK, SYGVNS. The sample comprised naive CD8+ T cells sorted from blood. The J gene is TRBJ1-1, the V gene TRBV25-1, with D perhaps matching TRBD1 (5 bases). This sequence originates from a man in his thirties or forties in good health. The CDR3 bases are TGTGCCAGCAGTGAATGGGGTACCGGGGGCACTGAAGCTTTCTTT. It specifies CASSEWGTGGTEAFF.